The 21 T cell receptor beta chains below all came from one sample that was sequenced in a study of neurological immune-mediated disorders. TCRdb recomputed calls from the 5' RACE reads with MiXCR, one row per CDR3 protein. The repertoire holds 84,000 or so distinct CDR3 sequences, with about 13% as singletons. The time point is: longitudinal time-point 2. The source material was PBMCs. These receptors originate from a female donor with HTLV-1-associated myelopathy (HAM/TSP).

This clonotype showed up many times. CDR3 amino acids: CASSSRADEQYF. In DNA form, the CDR3 reads TGCGCCAGCAGCTCCAGGGCGGACGAGCAGTACTTC. The genes are TRBV5-1 and TRBJ2-7, with D possibly TRBD1 on 5 matching bases. There are 12 residues in the CDR3. Germline V gives CDR1 SGHRS, CDR2 YFSETQ. Trimming cost V 3 bases and J 5 bases, with 9 bases left between them.

This clonotype came up many times. The chain employs TRBV24-1 and TRBJ2-2; TRBD1 is a possible D gene (6 bases). The V and J ends lost 3 bases and 2 bases respectively, with 9 bases between them. CDR1 is KGHDR and CDR2 is SFDVKD in the germline V gene. This CDR3 spans 15 amino acids. CDR3 sequence (DNA): TGTGCCACCAGTGATGAGGACAGAAACACCGGGGAGCTGTTTTTT. Protein product: CATSDEDRNTGELFF.

This clonotype was detected a few times. CDR3 DNA: TGTGCCAGCATGAGTGGCCCAGATACGCAGTATTTT. As protein: CASMSGPDTQYF. The chain combines TRBV28 with TRBJ2-3, with D hard to call. Germline CDR1 is MDHEN and CDR2 is SYDVKM. Deletions cut 7 bases from V and 4 bases from J, with 9 bases between. This CDR3 spans 12 amino acids.

V and J are TRBV7-3 and TRBJ2-1; D ambiguous. The ends were cut back, 2 bases at V and 6 bases at J, with 8 bases in the middle. Germline CDR1 is SGHTA and CDR2 is FQGTGA. CDR3 length: 13 amino acids. CDR3 protein: CASSLSRSNEQFF. The CDR3 bases are TGTGCCAGCAGCTTATCCAGGTCCAATGAGCAGTTCTTC.

In this sample, this clonotype turned up a few times. V and J are TRBV11-3 and TRBJ2-5, with no clear D. Between the trimmed V and J ends, which lost 4 bases and 2 bases, there was a span of 11 bases. Germline assignment: CDR1 SGHNT and CDR2 YENEEA. The CDR3 length is 14 residues. The CDR3 sequence is CASSSPATQETQYF. DNA of the CDR3: TGTGCCAGCAGCTCTCCGGCGACACAAGAGACCCAGTACTTC.

In its sample, this clonotype was seen many times. The chain has TRBV28 and TRBJ2-7; no definite D call. This CDR3 region has 13 residues. The V gene lost 3 bases and the J gene lost 0 bases, with 6 bases spanning the gap. The germline gives CDR1 MDHEN, CDR2 SYDVKM. CDR3 in DNA: TGTGCCAGCAGTTTCGGCGGCTCCTACGAGCAGTACTTC. It encodes CASSFGGSYEQYF.

At least ten counts were recorded for this clonotype. The chain joins TRBV6-6 to TRBJ2-3; the D gene is possibly TRBD2 (6 bases). Germline loops: CDR1 MNHNY, CDR2 SVGAGI (reference sequence). V lost 8 bases to trimming and J lost 9 bases, with 15 bases between them. CDR3 length: 12 residues. In DNA form, the CDR3 reads TGTGCCAGCGGGCTAGCGTTGCACACGCAGTATTTT. It yields the protein CASGLALHTQYF.

This chain connects TRBV28 to TRBJ2-7, with a tentative D call TRBD2 (5 bases). The CDR3 runs to 14 residues. Germline-derived CDR1 and CDR2 are MDHEN and SYDVKM. Trimming removed 5 bases at V and 5 bases at J, with 16 bases between. CDR3: CASSTRVGSHEQYF. The CDR3 DNA sequence: TGTGCCAGCAGTACCCGTGTGGGGAGCCACGAGCAGTACTTC.

This chain uses TRBV7-9 with TRBJ2-7; the match to TRBD1 covers 7 bases. Germline CDR1 is SEHNR and CDR2 is FQNEAQ (reference sequence). V lost 4 bases, J lost 6 bases, and 9 bases stayed unmatched. The CDR3 sequence is 14 residues long. This chain's CDR3 is CASSYTRQGSEQYF. The CDR3, as DNA: TGTGCCAGCAGCTATACCAGACAGGGCTCCGAGCAGTACTTC.

There are many counts of this clonotype. The V and J genes are TRBV14 and TRBJ2-3; maybe TRBD1 (7 bases). V lost 0 bases and J 2 bases, leaving 15 bases between the germline ends. This CDR3 comprises 17 residues. Per germline, CDR1 SGHDN and CDR2 FVKESK. CDR3 protein: CASSQDRRRGVTDTQYF. DNA of the CDR3: TGTGCCAGCAGCCAAGATAGGCGCAGGGGGGTCACAGATACGCAGTATTTT.

In this sample, this clonotype turned up many times. The V and J genes are TRBV27 and TRBJ2-1, with 8 bases that match TRBD1. CDR3 size: 15 residues. Germline lookup yields CDR1 MNHEY and CDR2 SMNVEV (reference sequence). J lost 4 bases, V lost 5 bases, and 7 bases had no gene match. The CDR3 DNA reads as TGTGCCAGCAGTCCCCAGACAGGGGCTTACAATGAGCAGTTCTTC. Translation: CASSPQTGAYNEQFF.

On this clonotype itself: This may come from a read error, since a much larger clone is one base off. The chain is built from TRBV4-1 and TRBJ2-7; perhaps D is TRBD1 or TRBD2 (6 bases each). The CDR3 totals 17 residues. Germline CDR1 MGHRA, CDR2 YSYEKL. Between the trimmed V and J ends, which lost 4 bases and 5 bases, there was a span of 24 bases. In nucleotides, the CDR3 is TGCGCCAGCAGCCGCTCGGTAGGATGGGGGGCGAGCGACGAGCAGTACTTC. Residues: CASSRSVGWGASDEQYF.

A note on this clonotype: A much larger clone is a single base away; this may be a read error. The chain carries TRBV5-1 and TRBJ2-5; D ambiguous. This CDR3 has 17 residues. Looked up from germline, CDR1 is SGHRS and CDR2 is YFSETQ. The V and J ends lost 4 bases and 0 bases respectively, with 19 bases between them. The CDR3 DNA sequence: TGCGCCAGCAGCCGAAGAAAGGGCCAACCCCACCAAGAGACCCAGTACTTC. Its translation: CASSRRKGQPHQETQYF.

This clonotype was seen ten or more times. The chain couples TRBV5-1 to TRBJ2-1, with D hard to call. The ends were cut back, 0 bases at V and 3 bases at J, with 4 bases in the middle. The CDR3 extends over 13 amino acids. Germline V gives CDR1 SGHRS, CDR2 YFSETQ. CDR3: CASSLDYYNEQFF. CDR3 coding DNA: TGCGCCAGCAGCTTGGACTACTACAATGAGCAGTTCTTC.

This clonotype was picked up many times. The rearrangement uses TRBV10-3 and TRBJ1-4; 10 nucleotides line up with TRBD1. CDR3 length: 12 amino acids. The germline V gene encodes CDR1 ENHRY and CDR2 SYGVKD. V lost 10 bases and J lost 6; bases outside the gene matches: 2. CDR3 protein: CATGTGDEKLFF. The CDR3 DNA reads TGTGCCACCGGGACAGGGGATGAAAAACTGTTTTTT.

The table lists this clonotype with many counts. The chain joins TRBV20-1 to TRBJ1-4; D unresolved. The V gene's germline CDR1 is DFQATT and CDR2 SNEGSKA (reference sequence). The CDR3 runs 11 residues. V lost 3 bases and J 5 bases, leaving 4 bases between the germline ends. The CDR3 sequence is CSARANEKLFF. The CDR3, as DNA: TGCAGTGCTAGGGCAAATGAAAAACTGTTTTTT.

This chain links TRBV5-1 with TRBJ2-7, with 14 bases matching TRBD2. CDR1 SGHRS and CDR2 YFSETQ come from the germline V gene. J lost 6 bases, V lost 3 bases, and 5 bases had no gene match. This CDR3 has 15 residues. The CDR3 reads CASSSGLAGGSEQYF. The CDR3 region has the DNA TGCGCCAGCAGCTCAGGACTAGCGGGGGGAAGCGAGCAGTACTTC.

This clonotype came up many times. This rearrangement joins TRBV7-9 to TRBJ1-6; D is unclear. CDR1 SEHNR and CDR2 FQNEAQ come from the germline V gene (reference sequence). Trimming removed 4 bases at V and 10 bases at J, with 11 bases between. The CDR3 has 13 residues. The CDR3 loop is CASSSSVMSPLHF. The CDR3 bases are TGTGCCAGCAGCTCCTCGGTCATGTCACCCCTCCACTTT.

At least ten counts were recorded for this clonotype. The chain uses TRBV18 and TRBJ2-7; D gene ambiguous. With 0 bases removed from V and 7 bases from J, the gap between germline ends came to 10 bases. The CDR3 extends over 13 amino acids. Germline assignment: CDR1 KGHSH and CDR2 LQKENI. The CDR3 sequence is CASSPPWTVEQYF. For the CDR3, the DNA is TGTGCCAGCTCACCACCGTGGACCGTAGAGCAGTACTTC. The entire variable domain, with the rest obtained from reference TRBV18 and TRBJ2-7, is as follows: NAGVMQNPRHLVRRRGQEARLRCSPMKGHSHVYWYRQLPEEGLKFMVYLQKENIIDESGMPKERFSAEFPKEGPSILRIQQVVRGDSAAYFCASSPPWTVEQYFGPGTRLTVT.

The table lists this clonotype with many counts. The rearrangement uses TRBV7-2 and TRBJ2-5; no clear D gene. There are 14 residues in the CDR3. Germline CDR1 reads SGHTA; CDR2 reads FQGNSA. V lost 5 bases, J lost 2 bases, and 12 bases lay in between. The CDR3 coding sequence is TGTGCCAGCAGCCAGCGACGGAGACAAGAGACCCAGTACTTC. Its protein product is CASSQRRRQETQYF.

This clonotype has a count of ten or more. The chain is built from TRBV2 and TRBJ2-3; the D gene is possibly TRBD1 (5 bases). The ends were cut back, 6 bases at V and 2 bases at J, with 12 bases in the middle. CDR1 and CDR2 (germline): SNHLY, FYNNEI. The length of the CDR3 is 14 residues. The CDR3 reads CASRWIQVTDTQYF. In nucleotides, the CDR3 is TGTGCCAGCAGATGGATACAGGTCACAGATACGCAGTATTTT. Full variable domain (missing parts from reference TRBV2 and TRBJ2-3): EPEVTQTPSHQVTQMGQEVILRCVPISNHLYFYWYRQILGQKVEFLVSFYNNEISEKSEIFDDQFSVERPDGSNFTLKIRSTKLEDSAMYFCASRWIQVTDTQYFGPGTRLTVL.